The 10 T cell receptor beta chains presented below share a single source sample, sequenced in a study of cytomegalovirus exposure and HLA in healthy donors. Researchers ran the PCR with 60 Vbeta and 13 Jbeta primers. Method: immunoSEQ multiplex PCR; TCRdb's copy keeps in-frame clones and lacks some. The sample records nearly 200,000 clones, 70% to 80% being singletons. The sample was PBMCs. The origin of the receptors is a male donor in good health and CMV-seropositive.

In this sample, this clone turned up once. V gene TRBV7-2 combines with J gene TRBJ2-7, with 11 bases that match TRBD2. Losses at the gene ends were 3 bases for V and 3 bases for J; bases not matched to a gene: 4. Germline CDR1 SGHTA, CDR2 FQGNSA. CDR3 size: 15 residues. The CDR3 bases are TGTGCCAGCAGCTTGAGGACTAGCGGGTACTACGAGCAGTACTTC. Its translation is CASSLRTSGYYEQYF. Variable domain in full (rest from reference TRBV7-2 and TRBJ2-7): GAGVSQSPSNKVTEKGKDVELRCDPISGHTALYWYRQSLGQGLEFLIYFQGNSAPDKSGLPSDRFSAERTGGSVSTLTIQRTQQEDSAVYLCASSLRTSGYYEQYFGPGTRLTVT.

The chain joins TRBV28 to TRBJ2-6; possibly TRBD1 for D (5 bases). Trimming left V 4 bases short and J 0 bases short, with 19 bases between. This CDR3 has 19 residues. Germline CDR1 reads MDHEN; CDR2 reads SYDVKM. CDR3 protein: CASSSRGLKLYSGANVLTF. Written as DNA, the CDR3 is TGTGCCAGCAGTTCTAGGGGTTTAAAATTATACTCTGGGGCCAACGTCCTGACTTTC.

The V and J genes are TRBV5-4 and TRBJ1-2; TRBD1 aligns across 10 bases. V lost 10 bases, J lost 6 bases, and 12 bases stayed unmatched. This CDR3 comprises 14 residues. Germline CDR1 reads SGHNT; CDR2 reads YYREEE (reference sequence). This CDR3 reads CAHGGDRGRNGYTF. The CDR3 DNA follows: TGTGCCCATGGTGGGGACAGGGGAAGGAATGGCTACACCTTC.

V and J are TRBV10-3 and TRBJ1-2; 8 bases match TRBD1. The V and J ends lost 3 bases and 7 bases, in that order; junction bases with no gene match: 10. Germline CDR1 is ENHRY and CDR2 is SYGVKD. The length of the CDR3 is 15 residues. In nucleotides, the CDR3 is TGTGCCATCAGTGACTCAGACAGGGGAGGGAGTGGCTACACCTTC. Amino acids: CAISDSDRGGSGYTF.

The chain links TRBV18 to TRBJ2-7; D uncertain. V lost 3 bases to trimming and J lost 2 bases, with 14 bases between them. The V gene's germline CDR1 is KGHSH and CDR2 LQKENI. There are 15 residues in the CDR3. CDR3 protein: CASSPNDMSAYEQYF. CDR3 DNA: TGTGCCAGCTCACCGAACGACATGAGTGCCTACGAGCAGTACTTC.

The V gene is TRBV7-2, the J gene TRBJ1-2; D remains unclear. CDR1 is SGHTA and CDR2 is FQGNSA in the germline V gene. The CDR3 sequence is 12 residues long. V gave up 4 bases and J gave up 8 bases, with 11 bases separating them. Here the CDR3 reads CASSSLRWGYTF. DNA of the CDR3: TGTGCCAGCAGCTCCTTGCGATGGGGCTACACCTTC.

The rearrangement links TRBV19 to TRBJ1-2; TRBD1 aligns across 8 bases. V lost 4 bases, J lost 6 bases, and 10 bases stayed unmatched. Germline CDR1 reads LNHDA; CDR2 reads SQIVND (reference sequence). CDR3 length equals 15 residues. CDR3 amino acids: CASSTLGRGQDGYTF. CDR3 nucleotides: TGTGCCAGTAGTACGTTGGGCAGGGGGCAAGATGGCTACACCTTC.

This rearrangement joins TRBV13 to TRBJ2-2; 8 bases fit TRBD2. Germline trimming cut 6 bases from V and 0 bases from J; bases unmatched to any gene: 12. Germline CDR1 and CDR2: PRHDT and FYEKMQ (reference sequence). The CDR3 has 18 amino acids. Here the CDR3 DNA reads TGTGCCAGCAGAACAGGAATCCGGGGACTAGCGAACACCGGGGAGCTGTTTTTT. Its translation is CASRTGIRGLANTGELFF.

The chain links TRBV15 to TRBJ1-1, with 9 bases aligning to TRBD1. V lost 0 bases, J lost 10 bases, and 9 bases stayed unmatched. Germline V lookup: CDR1 LNHNV, CDR2 YYDKDF (reference sequence). The CDR3 length is 15 residues. The CDR3 DNA is TGTGCCACCAGCAGAGATACCGGGACAGGGCCAAGAGCTTTCTTT. This sequence encodes CATSRDTGTGPRAFF.

V usage is TRBV30 and J usage is TRBJ1-5; 7 positions agree with TRBD1. The CDR3 sequence is 16 residues long. Germline CDR1 reads GTSNPN; CDR2 reads SVGIG (reference sequence). V trimming: 2 bases; J trimming: 1 base; junction bases outside the gene matches: 8. The CDR3 DNA follows: TGTGCCTGGAGTTCACCAGGGGGTTGGAGCAATCAGCCCCAGCATTTT. Protein: CAWSSPGGWSNQPQHF.